This T cell receptor (beta chain) derives from a study of blood T cell repertoires in COVID-19 (dated by TCRdb to 2018 to 2020). In the study overall: Collaborator samples came from the United States, Italy and Spain and covered acute and convalescent phases of COVID-19. The prospective study material was composed of cDNA or gDNA derived from T cells, B-cell-depleted T cells, or PBMCs. Subjects who had been exposed to COVID-19, were actively infected with it, or had recovered from it provided the deeply sampled blood TCRbeta repertoires that made up the dataset. A freely available public database, intended as a resource for researchers studying the immune response to SARS-CoV-2, is where the repertoires were released. Samples came from the ongoing ImmuneRACE study (first 160 participants) plus 1,254 subjects from 6 global collaborators. A de-identified subject ID, COVID-19 status, age in years and sex were almost always included in the sample metadata. Where available, HLA class I and class II types were obtained from metadata supplied by the sample provider rather than from assay-based typing.

One collaborating source in Seattle enrolled patients while the patients were actively infected and followed the patients over time throughout the course of disease. Each collaborating institution followed its own protocols to collect whole blood in K2EDTA tubes. For TCRbeta analysis, collaborators shipped samples in one of three forms: frozen whole blood, isolated PBMCs, or DNA extracted from either of those sample types. Overall study outcomes, separate from this receptor: The quantity of clinical and demographic metadata differed by source and by participant and was supplied without curation.

The immunoSEQ Assay, a bias-controlled multiplex PCR, was used to amplify TCRbeta CDR3 regions from genomic DNA. As for the original processing: Within the assay, amplification of reference gene primers was used to estimate how many nucleated cells each sample contained. Sequence reads were collapsed and filtered to measure the absolute abundance of every unique TCRbeta CDR3 rearrangement. Productive Simpson clonality was computed per sample as the square root of Simpson's diversity index over productive rearrangements. TCRdb re-hosts the immuneACCESS table, in-frame sequences only. Its copies lack some clones; in the studies checked, an unresolved V gene accounts for under half of them, and the cause for the rest is not known. V and J calls plus clone size are reproduced from that table; the DNA served to infer D and trimming. Recorded for this sample are about 500,000 clones; 89% of them occurred a single time. Around 0.95% of the sample comes from the top ten.

A note on this clone: This clone's antigen is unknown. The input lacks base qualities; no much larger clone sits a single base away.

From its cysteine to its phenylalanine, the CDR3 spans 16 amino acids. Only the CDR3 DNA stays, 48 bases, in frame from base 1. As encoded in the germline V gene, CDR1 is SGHTA while CDR2 is FQGTGA. Trimming removed 2 bases from V and 4 bases from J; the gene matches leave 6 bases unexplained. This receptor was obtained from a man aged 18-30 years with COVID-19, enrolled during active disease. The sample was peripheral blood. The V gene is TRBV7-3 and the J gene is TRBJ2-5; TRBD2 aligns with 11 central bases. DNA sequence: TGTGCCAGCAGCTTAGGTAGCGGGAGGGTCCCAGAGACCCAGTACTTC. Its translation reads: CASSLGSGRVPETQYF.